The table lists the clone carrying this T cell receptor (beta chain) with a few counts. Sequencing used immunoSEQ multiplex PCR; TCRdb keeps in-frame clones, though not all of them. The table shows 100,000 to 150,000 clones, with around 83% occurring only once. This sample was taken from a study of blood T cell repertoires in COVID-19. Across the whole study: Samples taken during acute and convalescent COVID-19 were collected in the United States, Italy and Spain. In each case, the material was cDNA or gDNA derived from T cells, B-cell-depleted T cells, or PBMCs.

Germline lookup yields CDR1 MDHEN and CDR2 SYDVKM. Trimming took 3 bases from V and 4 from J, leaving 12 bases between them. The CDR3 spans 14 residues. The origin of this receptor is a woman older than 75 with COVID-19, enrolled during active disease. Sequenced sample: peripheral blood. This chain links TRBV28 with TRBJ1-1, with D uncertain. CDR3 loop: CASSFHTKPTEAFF. The DNA of the CDR3 is TGTGCCAGCAGTTTCCACACTAAGCCCACTGAAGCTTTCTTT.